One T cell receptor (beta chain) is described in this entry. Its antigen remains unknown. The data belong to a study of cytomegalovirus exposure and HLA in healthy donors. Study findings and constraints: Association with HLA alleles at 0.05 false discovery rate was found for some 18,000 TCR beta sequences in a later analysis. The study had only CMV serostatus as immune exposure information. Cytomegalovirus-associated TCR beta chains were listed, numbering 150 to 200.

The CDR3 length is 14 residues. Germline lookup yields CDR1 MNHEY and CDR2 SMNVEV (reference sequence). Trimming at V came to 6 bases and at J to 3 bases, leaving 5 bases not matched to a gene. The PCR made use of 60 Vbeta and 13 Jbeta primers. The data were produced by immunoSEQ multiplex PCR, yet TCRdb's version contains in-frame clones alone and is incomplete. This repertoire includes about 140,000 clones. Sequenced: PBMCs. The chain couples TRBV27 to TRBJ1-1, with 9 bases aligning to TRBD1. This TCR was recovered from a male donor in good health and CMV-seronegative. This chain's CDR3 is CASRYRGQDTEAFF. The DNA of the CDR3 is TGTGCCAGCAGATACAGGGGGCAGGACACTGAAGCTTTCTTT.